Given below is one T cell receptor beta chain in context. The source of the sample is a study of T cell responses to AZD1222 COVID-19 vaccine. Generated by immunoSEQ multiplex PCR, the TCRdb table keeps only in-frame clones and is missing some. The sample has some 120,000 clones; approximately 92% are singletons. The CDR3 contains 17 residues. Germline trimming cut 4 bases from V and 0 bases from J; bases unmatched to any gene: 14. Germline V gives CDR1 GTSNPN, CDR2 SVGIG (reference sequence). Material: peripheral blood, obtained 28 days after the second dose of the MenACWY control vaccine. V is TRBV30 and J is TRBJ2-7; the match to TRBD1 covers 8 bases. The clonotype was recovered from an adult who received the MenACWY meningococcal vaccine as a control. The CDR3 nucleotides are TGTGCCTGGATGCCGGGACAGGTTCCGAGCCTCTCCTACGAGCAGTACTTC. Translated, it gives CAWMPGQVPSLSYEQYF.